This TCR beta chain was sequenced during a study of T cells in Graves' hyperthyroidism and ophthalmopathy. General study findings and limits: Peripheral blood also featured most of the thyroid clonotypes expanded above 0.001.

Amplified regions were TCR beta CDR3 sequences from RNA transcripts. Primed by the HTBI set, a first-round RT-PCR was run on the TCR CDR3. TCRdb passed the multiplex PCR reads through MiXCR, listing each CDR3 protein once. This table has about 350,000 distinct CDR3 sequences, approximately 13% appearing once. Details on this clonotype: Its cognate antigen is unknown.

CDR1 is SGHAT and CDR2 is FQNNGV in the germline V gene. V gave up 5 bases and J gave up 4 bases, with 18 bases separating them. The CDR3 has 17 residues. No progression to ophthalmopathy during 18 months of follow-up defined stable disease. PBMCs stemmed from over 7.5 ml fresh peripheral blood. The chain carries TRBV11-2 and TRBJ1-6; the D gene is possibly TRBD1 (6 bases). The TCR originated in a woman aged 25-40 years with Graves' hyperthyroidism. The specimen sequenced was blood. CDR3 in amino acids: CASSPTTGNSYNSPLHF. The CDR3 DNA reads TGTGCCAGCAGCCCAACAACAGGGAACAGTTATAATTCACCCCTCCACTTT. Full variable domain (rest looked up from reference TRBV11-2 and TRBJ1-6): EAGVAQSPRYKIIEKRQSVAFWCNPISGHATLYWYQQILGQGPKLLIQFQNNGVVDDSQLPKDRFSAERLKGVDSTLKIQPAKLEDSAVYLCASSPTTGNSYNSPLHFGNGTRLTVT.